Listed here are 17 T cell receptor beta chains from one sample, sequenced in a study of T cell responses to AZD1222 COVID-19 vaccine. This table comes from immunoSEQ multiplex PCR, and its TCRdb copy is limited to in-frame clones, with some not included. The table shows 90,000 to 150,000 clones, with more than 75% occurring only once. This specimen was peripheral blood, taken on day 0 of AZD1222 vaccination. The receptor source for this set is an adult in good health.

The J gene is TRBJ1-1, the V gene TRBV6-1, with a weak D call TRBD1 (5 bases). Germline assignment: CDR1 MNHNS and CDR2 SASEGT. V lost 0 bases to trimming and J lost 5 bases, with 16 bases between them. The CDR3 is made up of 16 amino acids. The CDR3 is CASSEALGQWVTEAFF. DNA of the CDR3: TGTGCCAGCAGTGAAGCGCTGGGGCAGTGGGTAACTGAAGCTTTCTTT.

This clone was observed a handful of times. The genes are TRBV6-6 and TRBJ2-5, with 7 bases aligning to TRBD1. V shed 7 bases, J shed 5 bases, and the junction held 1 base outside the gene matches. The CDR3 sequence is 11 residues long. The germline V gene has CDR1 MNHNY and CDR2 SVGAGI (reference sequence). For the CDR3, the DNA is TGTGCCAGCATCAGGGGGGAGACCCAGTACTTC. Residues: CASIRGETQYF.

This clone came up once. The V gene is TRBV5-1, the J gene TRBJ2-1; D is possibly TRBD1 or TRBD2 (6 bases each). The V and J ends lost 6 bases and 1 base respectively, with 14 bases between them. Per the germline V gene, CDR1 is SGHRS and CDR2 is YFSETQ. The CDR3 runs to 15 residues. In DNA, the CDR3 is TGCGCCAGCACTAGGGAAGGGGGGTCCTACAATGAGCAGTTCTTC. Its protein is CASTREGGSYNEQFF.

The CDR3 spells CASSQEGGGLLAYTQYF. In DNA, the CDR3 is TGTGCCAGCAGCCAAGAAGGCGGGGGCCTCCTCGCGTACACGCAGTATTTT. The chain recombines TRBV3-1 (or the pseudogene TRBV3-2) with TRBJ2-3, with D perhaps matching TRBD2 (7 bases). Germline CDR1 and CDR2: LGHDT and YNNKEL (reference sequence). This CDR3 spans 17 amino acids. Trimming took 0 bases from V and 9 from J, leaving 22 bases between them.

This chain links TRBV2 with TRBJ1-1; 10 bases agree with TRBD1. The CDR3 runs to 17 residues. Germline lookup yields CDR1 SNHLY and CDR2 FYNNEI. V shed 8 bases, J shed 6 bases, and the junction held 18 bases outside the gene matches. CDR3 sequence reads: CASLLRIVGQGDAEAFF. As DNA, the CDR3 is TGTGCCAGCCTCCTCCGGATAGTCGGACAGGGGGACGCTGAAGCTTTCTTT. Using reference TRBV2 and TRBJ1-1 for the parts outside the CDR3, the full variable domain is EPEVTQTPSHQVTQMGQEVILRCVPISNHLYFYWYRQILGQKVEFLVSFYNNEISEKSEIFDDQFSVERPDGSNFTLKIRSTKLEDSAMYFCASLLRIVGQGDAEAFFGQGTRLTVV.

This sequence joins TRBV2 and TRBJ2-1, with 9 bases fitting TRBD2. This CDR3 is built from 15 residues. V shed 6 bases, J shed 4 bases, and the junction held 7 bases outside the gene matches. In germline, CDR1 is SNHLY, CDR2 FYNNEI. The CDR3 bases are TGTGCCAGCAGGCCCGGGACTAGCCCATACAATGAGCAGTTCTTC. This translates into CASRPGTSPYNEQFF.

V gene TRBV11-2 combines with J gene TRBJ2-2; 7 nucleotides match TRBD2. V was pared by 3 bases and J by 6 bases, with 7 bases of the junction left unmatched. The CDR3 length is 15 residues. CDR1 SGHAT and CDR2 FQNNGV come from the germline V gene. CDR3 sequence: CASSFGEGIAGELFF. CDR3 nucleotides: TGTGCCAGCAGCTTTGGGGAGGGAATCGCCGGGGAGCTGTTTTTT.

The V and J genes are TRBV6-4 and TRBJ2-1; 9 nucleotides align to TRBD2. Trimming took 3 bases from V and 8 from J; bases not matched to a gene: 8. The V gene's germline CDR1 is MRHNA and CDR2 SNTAGT. The CDR3 sequence is 15 residues long. CDR3 DNA: TGTGCCAGCAGTGAGAGTGGCGGGGGGGCCGATGAGCAGTTCTTC. Translated, it gives CASSESGGGADEQFF.

V and J are TRBV7-9 and TRBJ1-1, with D uncertain. Germline-derived CDR1 and CDR2 are SEHNR and FQNEAQ (reference sequence). V was clipped by 3 bases and J by 2 bases, with 4 bases between them. CDR3 length equals 12 residues. CDR3 region: CASSFKNTEAFF. The CDR3 bases are TGTGCCAGCAGCTTTAAAAACACTGAAGCTTTCTTT.

This chain links TRBV7-2 with TRBJ2-3; 12 bases are shared with TRBD2. Looked up from germline, CDR1 is SGHTA and CDR2 is FQGNSA. V lost 1 base to trimming and J lost 6 bases; unmatched junction nucleotides: 2. CDR3 length: 15 amino acids. CDR3: CASSLGGTSGDTQYF. CDR3 DNA sequence: TGTGCCAGCAGCTTAGGGGGGACTAGCGGGGATACGCAGTATTTT.

The DNA for the CDR3 is TGTGCCAGCAGCAAAGGGCCCCAAAGCACAGATACGCAGTATTTT. Translated: CASSKGPQSTDTQYF. The chain combines TRBV21-1 with TRBJ2-3; whether TRBD1, the table's D call, matches the DNA was not checked. TRBV21-1 is designated a pseudogene. This CDR3 has 15 residues.

V usage is TRBV7-9 and J usage is TRBJ2-1; possibly TRBD1 for D (8 bases). Per the germline V gene, CDR1 is SEHNR and CDR2 is FQNEAQ (reference sequence). V lost 10 bases and J lost 4, with 26 bases in between. The CDR3 is 17 amino acids. CDR3 in DNA: TGTGCCATGGGGGGGACAGGAAGCCACAGGTCGTACAATGAGCAGTTCTTC. This gives the protein CAMGGTGSHRSYNEQFF.

This chain connects TRBV6-5 to TRBJ1-4; TRBD1 is a possible D gene (5 bases). V gave up 7 bases and J gave up 10 bases, with 19 bases separating them. Germline CDR1 and CDR2: MNHEY and SVGAGI. This CDR3 is built from 14 residues. Here the CDR3 DNA reads TGTGCCAGCACCAACCGGGACCGGGGGTTAAAACTGTTTTTT. This translates into CASTNRDRGLKLFF.

The chain links TRBV4-2 to TRBJ1-1; D is undetermined. V was trimmed by 1 base and J by 6 bases, leaving 15 bases between them. The germline CDR1 and CDR2 sequences are LGHNA and YNFKEQ. This CDR3 is 15 amino acids long. CDR3 region: CASSQGLGLTSEAFF. The CDR3 DNA follows: TGTGCCAGCAGCCAAGGGCTGGGCTTAACCTCTGAAGCTTTCTTT.

The chain combines TRBV27 with TRBJ1-5, with 7 nucleotides matching TRBD1. Germline values: CDR1 MNHEY, CDR2 SMNVEV (reference sequence). V gave up 2 bases and J gave up 0 bases; unmatched junction bases: 7. This CDR3 contains 17 residues. DNA for the CDR3: TGTGCCAGCAGTTTAAAAGGGGGCCGGTATAGCAATCAGCCCCAGCATTTT. Its translation: CASSLKGGRYSNQPQHF.

This clone was observed a few times. The chain employs TRBV4-2 and TRBJ2-3; 10 bases fit TRBD2. The ends lost 8 bases at V and 4 bases at J; junction bases unmatched: 12. The CDR3 loop spans 16 amino acids. Per the germline V gene, CDR1 is LGHNA and CDR2 is YNFKEQ. In DNA form, the CDR3 reads TGTGCCAGCTCCGAGCGGGGGGGCGGGATGTCAGATACGCAGTATTTT. It translates to CASSERGGGMSDTQYF.

The chain has TRBV2 and TRBJ2-5, with TRBD1 identical over 7 bases. Germline values: CDR1 SNHLY, CDR2 FYNNEI. The CDR3 has 14 amino acids. J was trimmed by 1 base and V by 8 bases; bases with no gene match: 7. The CDR3 here is CASALGQAQETQYF. CDR3 sequence (DNA): TGTGCCAGCGCCCTTGGACAGGCCCAAGAGACCCAGTACTTC.